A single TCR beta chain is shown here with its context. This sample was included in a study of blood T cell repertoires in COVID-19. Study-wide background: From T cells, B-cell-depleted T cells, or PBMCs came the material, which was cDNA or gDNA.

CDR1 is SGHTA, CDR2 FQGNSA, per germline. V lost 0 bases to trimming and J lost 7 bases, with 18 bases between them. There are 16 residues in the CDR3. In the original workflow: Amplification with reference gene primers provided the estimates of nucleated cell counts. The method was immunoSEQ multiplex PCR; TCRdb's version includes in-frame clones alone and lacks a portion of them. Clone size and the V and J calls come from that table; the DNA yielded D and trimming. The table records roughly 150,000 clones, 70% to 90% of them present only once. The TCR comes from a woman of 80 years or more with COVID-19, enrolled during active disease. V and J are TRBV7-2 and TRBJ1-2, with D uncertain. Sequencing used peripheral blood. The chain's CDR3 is CASSLALFAGESGYTF. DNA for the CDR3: TGTGCCAGCAGCTTAGCGCTGTTTGCAGGCGAGAGTGGCTACACCTTC.